These T cell receptor beta chains were read from a single sample in a study of regulatory T cells in long-lasting Graves disease. TCRdb itself ran the multiplex PCR reads through MiXCR, one entry per CDR3 protein. The profile covers about 290,000 distinct CDR3 sequences, with roughly a fifth appearing a single time and just over 55% taken by the ten largest. The source was peripheral blood mononuclear cells (PBMCs), collected when the disease was refractory, from a patient treated with antithyroid drugs. All receptors come from a female donor with Graves disease. Both conserved end residues are part of each CDR3. D genes are given only for firm matches. A clone size is listed for some rows: how often the clone was seen (once, few, many), or a class if it is expanded.

CDR3 length: 16
J gene: TRBJ2-7
V gene: TRBV15
D gene: .
clone size: .
CDR3 protein: CATSSTLAWGSYEQYF
CDR3 DNA: TGTGCCACCAGCAGTACCTTAGCGTGGGGCTCCTACGAGCAGTACTTC

CDR3 length: 12
J gene: TRBJ2-7
V gene: TRBV14
D gene: .
clone size: .
CDR3 protein: CASSQDRVEQYF
CDR3 DNA: TGTGCCAGCAGCCAAGATCGGGTTGAGCAGTACTTC

CDR3 length: 16
J gene: TRBJ2-3
V gene: TRBV7-2
D gene: TRBD1
clone size: .
CDR3 protein: CASSLRTGGFTDTQYF
CDR3 DNA: TGTGCCAGCAGCCTTCGGACAGGGGGCTTCACAGATACGCAGTATTTT

CDR3 length: 16
J gene: TRBJ2-2
V gene: TRBV5-1
D gene: TRBD2
clone size: few
CDR3 protein: CASTRTSPRDTGELFF
CDR3 DNA: TGCGCCAGCACCCGGACTAGCCCTCGTGACACCGGGGAGCTGTTTTTT

CDR3 length: 16
J gene: TRBJ1-2
V gene: TRBV24-1
D gene: TRBD1
clone size: .
CDR3 protein: CATSPGGGGSEYGYTF
CDR3 DNA: TGTGCCACCAGCCCCGGAGGGGGCGGTTCAGAATATGGCTACACCTTC

CDR3 length: 14
J gene: TRBJ2-5
V gene: TRBV28
D gene: .
clone size: few
CDR3 protein: CASRSYDRQETQYF
CDR3 DNA: TGTGCCAGCAGAAGTTATGATCGCCAAGAGACCCAGTACTTC

CDR3 length: 13
J gene: TRBJ2-3
V gene: TRBV12-5
D gene: .
clone size: .
CDR3 protein: CASGLGGTDTQYF
CDR3 DNA: TGTGCTAGTGGCTTGGGCGGCACAGATACGCAGTATTTT

CDR3 length: 16
J gene: TRBJ2-7
V gene: TRBV28
D gene: TRBD2
clone size: many
CDR3 protein: CASMDRLAGISYEQYF
CDR3 DNA: TGTGCCAGCATGGACAGATTAGCGGGAATCTCCTACGAGCAGTACTTC

CDR3 length: 14
J gene: TRBJ2-1
V gene: TRBV2
D gene: TRBD2
clone size: few
CDR3 protein: CASRGLADHNEQFF
CDR3 DNA: TGTGCCAGCAGAGGACTAGCGGACCACAATGAGCAGTTCTTC

CDR3 length: 17
J gene: TRBJ2-7
V gene: TRBV7-2
D gene: TRBD2
clone size: few
CDR3 protein: CASSTGLAGGSQSEQYF
CDR3 DNA: TGTGCCAGCAGCACCGGACTAGCGGGAGGTAGCCAATCCGAGCAGTACTTC

CDR3 length: 15
J gene: TRBJ2-2
V gene: TRBV6-2/TRBV6-3
D gene: .
clone size: many
CDR3 protein: CASSYLTGYTGELFF
CDR3 DNA: TGTGCCAGCAGTTATCTTACAGGTTACACCGGGGAGCTGTTTTTT

CDR3 length: 14
J gene: TRBJ2-1
V gene: TRBV20-1
D gene: .
clone size: once
CDR3 protein: CSATEARGNNEQFF
CDR3 DNA: TGCAGTGCTACCGAAGCAAGAGGGAACAATGAGCAGTTCTTC

CDR3 length: 13
J gene: TRBJ2-5
V gene: TRBV20-1
D gene: TRBD2
clone size: .
CDR3 protein: CSDGTSDGETQYF
CDR3 DNA: TGCAGCGACGGGACTAGCGATGGAGAGACCCAGTACTTC

CDR3 length: 11
J gene: TRBJ1-1
V gene: TRBV28
D gene: .
clone size: .
CDR3 protein: CASRIYAEAFF
CDR3 DNA: TGTGCCAGCAGGATCTACGCTGAAGCTTTCTTT

CDR3 length: 14
J gene: TRBJ2-5
V gene: TRBV29-1
D gene: TRBD2
clone size: many
CDR3 protein: CSVGTSGSHETQYF
CDR3 DNA: TGCAGCGTTGGGACTAGCGGGAGTCACGAGACCCAGTACTTC

CDR3 length: 17
J gene: TRBJ1-5
V gene: TRBV20-1
D gene: TRBD1
clone size: .
CDR3 protein: CSARPRTGGLRRQPQHF
CDR3 DNA: TGCAGTGCTAGACCGCGGACAGGGGGCTTGAGGCGCCAGCCCCAGCATTTT

CDR3 length: 13
J gene: TRBJ2-1
V gene: TRBV29-1
D gene: TRBD2
clone size: .
CDR3 protein: CSGQTSGSSEQFF
CDR3 DNA: TGCAGCGGACAGACTAGCGGGAGCAGTGAGCAGTTCTTC

CDR3 length: 16
J gene: TRBJ2-7
V gene: TRBV5-4
D gene: .
clone size: .
CDR3 protein: CASSLDRESSSYEQYF
CDR3 DNA: TGTGCCAGCAGCTTGGACCGGGAGTCGAGCTCCTACGAGCAGTACTTC

CDR3 length: 16
J gene: TRBJ1-2
V gene: TRBV6-5
D gene: .
clone size: few
CDR3 protein: CASSYAGGTEDYGYTF
CDR3 DNA: TGTGCCAGCAGTTACGCGGGGGGGACGGAAGACTATGGCTACACCTTC

CDR3 length: 12
J gene: TRBJ2-2
V gene: TRBV30
D gene: TRBD1
clone size: few
CDR3 protein: CACTGGTGELFF
CDR3 DNA: TGTGCCTGTACAGGGGGCACCGGGGAGCTGTTTTTT

CDR3 length: 13
J gene: TRBJ1-2
V gene: TRBV20-1
D gene: .
clone size: few
CDR3 protein: CSASQGRIYGYTF
CDR3 DNA: TGCAGTGCTAGTCAGGGCCGGATTTATGGCTACACCTTC

CDR3 length: 14
J gene: TRBJ1-1
V gene: TRBV6-2/TRBV6-3
D gene: .
clone size: many
CDR3 protein: CASSYKWADTEAFF
CDR3 DNA: TGTGCCAGCAGTTATAAGTGGGCGGACACTGAAGCTTTCTTT

CDR3 length: 14
J gene: TRBJ2-2
V gene: TRBV24-1
D gene: TRBD1
clone size: few
CDR3 protein: CATSGDRNTGELFF
CDR3 DNA: TGTGCCACCAGTGGGGACAGGAACACCGGGGAGCTGTTTTTT

CDR3 length: 12
J gene: TRBJ2-7
V gene: TRBV4-2
D gene: .
clone size: .
CDR3 protein: CASSQSRSEQYF
CDR3 DNA: TGTGCCAGCAGCCAGAGTAGATCCGAGCAGTACTTC

CDR3 length: 11
J gene: TRBJ2-7
V gene: TRBV6-5
D gene: .
clone size: few
CDR3 protein: CASSYTFEQYF
CDR3 DNA: TGTGCCAGCAGTTATACTTTCGAGCAGTACTTC

CDR3 length: 15
J gene: TRBJ1-6
V gene: TRBV30
D gene: .
clone size: many
CDR3 protein: CAWGPHGWNNSPLHF
CDR3 DNA: TGTGCCTGGGGGCCACACGGGTGGAATAATTCACCCCTCCACTTT

CDR3 length: 18
J gene: TRBJ2-2
V gene: TRBV7-9
D gene: .
clone size: .
CDR3 protein: CASSPGPNVRVNTGELFF
CDR3 DNA: TGTGCCAGCAGCCCGGGGCCCAACGTAAGGGTCAACACCGGGGAGCTGTTTTTT

CDR3 length: 15
J gene: TRBJ2-4
V gene: TRBV19
D gene: .
clone size: .
CDR3 protein: CASSPGAGRGGIQYF
CDR3 DNA: TGTGCCAGTAGTCCCGGGGCGGGTAGGGGTGGCATTCAGTACTTC

CDR3 length: 15
J gene: TRBJ2-7
V gene: TRBV9
D gene: .
clone size: .
CDR3 protein: CASSVSPVSIYEQYF
CDR3 DNA: TGTGCCAGCAGCGTATCCCCAGTCTCCATCTACGAGCAGTACTTC

CDR3 length: 12
J gene: TRBJ1-1
V gene: TRBV19
D gene: .
clone size: .
CDR3 protein: CASRDPGLEAFF
CDR3 DNA: TGTGCCAGTAGGGACCCCGGGCTTGAAGCTTTCTTT

CDR3 length: 15
J gene: TRBJ1-5
V gene: TRBV27
D gene: TRBD1
clone size: .
CDR3 protein: CASRRDRGFGQPQHF
CDR3 DNA: TGTGCCAGCAGACGGGACAGGGGATTTGGGCAGCCCCAGCATTTT

CDR3 length: 14
J gene: TRBJ2-2
V gene: TRBV2
D gene: .
clone size: .
CDR3 protein: CASRARTEPGELFF
CDR3 DNA: TGTGCCAGCAGGGCAAGGACAGAACCCGGGGAGCTGTTTTTT

CDR3 length: 16
J gene: TRBJ2-5
V gene: TRBV7-9
D gene: .
clone size: few
CDR3 protein: CASIPPSRGNQETQYF
CDR3 DNA: TGTGCCAGCATCCCACCCTCCCGGGGCAATCAAGAGACCCAGTACTTC

CDR3 length: 15
J gene: TRBJ2-1
V gene: TRBV20-1
D gene: TRBD1
clone size: .
CDR3 protein: CSARDQGQSYNEQFF
CDR3 DNA: TGCAGTGCTAGAGATCAGGGACAGTCCTACAATGAGCAGTTCTTC

CDR3 length: 14
J gene: TRBJ2-3
V gene: TRBV29-1
D gene: .
clone size: .
CDR3 protein: CSVEEHKLGDTQYF
CDR3 DNA: TGCAGCGTTGAAGAACATAAATTGGGAGATACGCAGTATTTT

CDR3 length: 15
J gene: TRBJ2-5
V gene: TRBV20-1
D gene: .
clone size: few
CDR3 protein: CSAPKVPPGPETQYF
CDR3 DNA: TGCAGTGCCCCAAAGGTCCCCCCCGGTCCAGAGACCCAGTACTTC

CDR3 length: 14
J gene: TRBJ2-7
V gene: TRBV10-3
D gene: .
clone size: few
CDR3 protein: CAITDSGFGSEQYF
CDR3 DNA: TGTGCCATCACCGACTCCGGGTTCGGGTCCGAGCAGTACTTC

CDR3 length: 15
J gene: TRBJ2-5
V gene: TRBV30
D gene: .
clone size: many
CDR3 protein: CAWSVGSGGGETQYF
CDR3 DNA: TGTGCCTGGAGTGTGGGTAGCGGAGGGGGAGAGACCCAGTACTTC

CDR3 length: 13
J gene: TRBJ2-5
V gene: TRBV11-2
D gene: .
clone size: many
CDR3 protein: CASSQGHQETQYF
CDR3 DNA: TGTGCCAGCAGCCAGGGGCACCAAGAGACCCAGTACTTC

CDR3 length: 15
J gene: TRBJ1-2
V gene: TRBV19
D gene: TRBD1
clone size: once
CDR3 protein: CASSPRTGTGNGYTF
CDR3 DNA: TGTGCCAGTAGTCCTCGGACAGGGACGGGCAATGGCTACACCTTC

CDR3 length: 12
J gene: TRBJ1-2
V gene: TRBV29-1
D gene: TRBD1
clone size: .
CDR3 protein: CSGGQTREGYTF
CDR3 DNA: TGCAGCGGGGGACAGACTAGGGAAGGCTACACCTTC

CDR3 length: 12
J gene: TRBJ1-1
V gene: TRBV20-1
D gene: .
clone size: few
CDR3 protein: CSAPDTSTEAFF
CDR3 DNA: TGCAGTGCTCCGGACACGTCCACTGAAGCTTTCTTT

CDR3 length: 15
J gene: TRBJ1-5
V gene: TRBV7-2
D gene: .
clone size: .
CDR3 protein: CASSLDGQPNQPQHF
CDR3 DNA: TGTGCCAGCAGCTTAGATGGACAGCCGAATCAGCCCCAGCATTTT

CDR3 length: 13
J gene: TRBJ1-1
V gene: TRBV6-2/TRBV6-3
D gene: .
clone size: many
CDR3 protein: CASSYLDGTEAFF
CDR3 DNA: TGTGCCAGCAGTTACCTGGATGGCACTGAAGCTTTCTTT

CDR3 length: 14
J gene: TRBJ2-3
V gene: TRBV20-1
D gene: TRBD2
clone size: .
CDR3 protein: CSASLAGRVDTQYF
CDR3 DNA: TGCAGTGCTAGTCTAGCGGGACGGGTAGATACGCAGTATTTT

CDR3 length: 18
J gene: TRBJ2-1
V gene: TRBV13
D gene: .
clone size: few
CDR3 protein: CASNRMGSPTFTGNEQFF
CDR3 DNA: TGTGCCAGCAACCGCATGGGGAGCCCAACCTTTACGGGCAATGAGCAGTTCTTC

CDR3 length: 14
J gene: TRBJ2-7
V gene: TRBV6-5
D gene: .
clone size: .
CDR3 protein: CASSYSTFPYEQYF
CDR3 DNA: TGTGCCAGCAGTTACTCGACCTTTCCCTACGAGCAGTACTTC

CDR3 length: 12
J gene: TRBJ2-7
V gene: TRBV28
D gene: .
clone size: many
CDR3 protein: CASSLPGAEQYF
CDR3 DNA: TGTGCCAGCAGTTTACCCGGGGCCGAGCAGTACTTC

CDR3 length: 14
J gene: TRBJ1-4
V gene: TRBV27
D gene: .
clone size: .
CDR3 protein: CASSPGWVNEKLFF
CDR3 DNA: TGTGCCAGCAGCCCTGGATGGGTTAATGAAAAACTGTTTTTT

CDR3 length: 21
J gene: TRBJ2-6
V gene: TRBV14
D gene: TRBD1
clone size: many
CDR3 protein: CASSQGLHRGRTWPGANVLTF
CDR3 DNA: TGTGCCAGCAGCCAAGGACTCCACAGGGGGCGGACCTGGCCTGGGGCCAACGTCCTGACTTTC

CDR3 length: 17
J gene: TRBJ2-2
V gene: TRBV6-9
D gene: TRBD2
clone size: many
CDR3 protein: CASIQGLAGRGTGELFF
CDR3 DNA: TGTGCCAGCATCCAGGGACTAGCGGGAAGAGGGACCGGGGAGCTGTTTTTT

CDR3 length: 15
J gene: TRBJ2-2
V gene: TRBV5-4
D gene: .
clone size: .
CDR3 protein: CASSFGTVNTGELFF
CDR3 DNA: TGTGCCAGCAGCTTTGGGACTGTGAACACCGGGGAGCTGTTTTTT

CDR3 length: 16
J gene: TRBJ1-5
V gene: TRBV2
D gene: .
clone size: many
CDR3 protein: CASSESWGGSNQPQHF
CDR3 DNA: TGTGCCAGCAGTGAAAGTTGGGGGGGCAGCAATCAGCCCCAGCATTTT

CDR3 length: 14
J gene: TRBJ2-5
V gene: TRBV6-1
D gene: .
clone size: many
CDR3 protein: CASNTPYLQETQYF
CDR3 DNA: TGTGCCAGCAATACTCCTTACCTCCAAGAGACCCAGTACTTC

CDR3 length: 14
J gene: TRBJ1-2
V gene: TRBV6-1
D gene: .
clone size: many
CDR3 protein: CASSSTGVRLGYTF
CDR3 DNA: TGTGCCAGCAGCTCCACGGGAGTCCGGTTAGGCTACACCTTC